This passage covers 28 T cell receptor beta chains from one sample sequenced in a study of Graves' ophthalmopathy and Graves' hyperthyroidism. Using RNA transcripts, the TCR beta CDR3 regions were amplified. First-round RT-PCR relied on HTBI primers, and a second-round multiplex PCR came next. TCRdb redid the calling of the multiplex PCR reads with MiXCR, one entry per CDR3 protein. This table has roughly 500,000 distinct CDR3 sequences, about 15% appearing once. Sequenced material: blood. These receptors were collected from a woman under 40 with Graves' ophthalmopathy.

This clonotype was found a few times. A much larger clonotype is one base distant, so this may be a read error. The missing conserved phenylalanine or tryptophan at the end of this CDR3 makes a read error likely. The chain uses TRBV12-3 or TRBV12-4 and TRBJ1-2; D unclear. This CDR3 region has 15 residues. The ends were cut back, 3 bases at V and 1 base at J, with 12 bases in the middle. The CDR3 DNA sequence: TGTGCCAGCAGTTTTTCGCCACAGATTAACTATGGCTACACCTAC. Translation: CASSFSPQINYGYTY.

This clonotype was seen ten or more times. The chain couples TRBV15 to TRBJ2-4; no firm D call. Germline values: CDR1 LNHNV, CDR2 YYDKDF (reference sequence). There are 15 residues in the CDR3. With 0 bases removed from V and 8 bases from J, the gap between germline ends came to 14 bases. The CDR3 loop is CATSREENGRDIQYF. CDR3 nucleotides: TGTGCCACCAGCAGAGAGGAAAACGGAAGGGACATTCAGTACTTC.

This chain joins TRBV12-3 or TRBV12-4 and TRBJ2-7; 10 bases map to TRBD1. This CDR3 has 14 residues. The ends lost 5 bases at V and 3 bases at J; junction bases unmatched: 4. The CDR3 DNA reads TGTGCCAGCAGTCAGACAGGGGGCTTCTACGAGCAGTACTTC. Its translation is CASSQTGGFYEQYF.

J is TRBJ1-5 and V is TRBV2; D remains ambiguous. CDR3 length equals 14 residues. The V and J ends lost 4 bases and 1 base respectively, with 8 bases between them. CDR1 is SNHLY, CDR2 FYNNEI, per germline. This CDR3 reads CASSVETSNQPQHF. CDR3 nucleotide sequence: TGTGCCAGCAGTGTTGAGACAAGCAATCAGCCCCAGCATTTT.

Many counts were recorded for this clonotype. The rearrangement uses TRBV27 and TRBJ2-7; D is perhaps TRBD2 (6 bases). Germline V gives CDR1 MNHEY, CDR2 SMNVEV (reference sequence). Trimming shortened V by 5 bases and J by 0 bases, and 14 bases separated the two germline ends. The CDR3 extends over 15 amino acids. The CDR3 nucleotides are TGTGCCAGCAGTCCCCGGGGGAGCGGCTCCTACGAGCAGTACTTC. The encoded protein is CASSPRGSGSYEQYF.

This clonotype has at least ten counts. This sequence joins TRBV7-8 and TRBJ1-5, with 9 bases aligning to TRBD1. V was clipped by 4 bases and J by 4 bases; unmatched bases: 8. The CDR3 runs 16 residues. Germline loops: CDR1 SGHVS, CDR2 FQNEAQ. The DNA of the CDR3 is TGTGCCAGCAGCTCTTTCCCGGACAGGGGAAATCAGCCCCAGCATTTT. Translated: CASSSFPDRGNQPQHF.

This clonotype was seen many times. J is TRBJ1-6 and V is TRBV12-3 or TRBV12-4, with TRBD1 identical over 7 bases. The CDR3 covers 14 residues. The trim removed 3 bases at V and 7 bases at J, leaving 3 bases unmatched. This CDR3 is CASSFTGENSPLHF. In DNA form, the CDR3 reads TGTGCCAGCAGTTTCACAGGGGAGAATTCACCCCTCCACTTT.

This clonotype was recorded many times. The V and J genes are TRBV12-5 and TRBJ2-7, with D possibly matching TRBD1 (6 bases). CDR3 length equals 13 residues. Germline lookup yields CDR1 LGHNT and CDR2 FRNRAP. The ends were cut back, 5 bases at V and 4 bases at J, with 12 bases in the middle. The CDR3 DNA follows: TGTGCTAGTGGTCCAGGGGCCGGGTACGAGCAGTACTTC. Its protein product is CASGPGAGYEQYF.

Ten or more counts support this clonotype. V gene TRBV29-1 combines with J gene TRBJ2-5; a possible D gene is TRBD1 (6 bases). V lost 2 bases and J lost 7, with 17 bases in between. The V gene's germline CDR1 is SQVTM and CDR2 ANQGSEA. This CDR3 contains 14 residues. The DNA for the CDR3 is TGCAGCGTTGAAAAAGACAGGTCCGAGGGGACCCAGTACTTC. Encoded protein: CSVEKDRSEGTQYF.

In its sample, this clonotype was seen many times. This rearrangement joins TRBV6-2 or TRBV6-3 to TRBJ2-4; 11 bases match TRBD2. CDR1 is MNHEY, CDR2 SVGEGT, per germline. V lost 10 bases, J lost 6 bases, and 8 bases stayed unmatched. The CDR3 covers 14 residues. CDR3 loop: CATLLAGERNIQYF. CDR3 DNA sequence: TGTGCCACCCTACTAGCGGGGGAGCGAAACATTCAGTACTTC.

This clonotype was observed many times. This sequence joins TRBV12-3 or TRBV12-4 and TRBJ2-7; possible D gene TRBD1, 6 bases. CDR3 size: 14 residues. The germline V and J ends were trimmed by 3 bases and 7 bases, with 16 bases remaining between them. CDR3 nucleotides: TGTGCCAGCAGTTTCCGGCAGGGGTTCGGGGAGCAGTACTTC. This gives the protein CASSFRQGFGEQYF.

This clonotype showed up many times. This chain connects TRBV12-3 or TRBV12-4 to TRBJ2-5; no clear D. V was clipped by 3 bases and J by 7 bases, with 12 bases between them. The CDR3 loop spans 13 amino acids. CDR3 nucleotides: TGTGCCAGCAGTTTTCAGGCCCCGGGGACCCAGTACTTC. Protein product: CASSFQAPGTQYF.

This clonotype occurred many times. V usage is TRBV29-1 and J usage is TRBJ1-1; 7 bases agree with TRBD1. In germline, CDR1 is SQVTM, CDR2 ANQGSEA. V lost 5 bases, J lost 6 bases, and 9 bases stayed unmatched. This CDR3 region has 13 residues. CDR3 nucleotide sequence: TGCAGCGTTAGGCCCACAGGGGTAGCTGAAGCTTTCTTT. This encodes CSVRPTGVAEAFF.

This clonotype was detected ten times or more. CDR3 sequence (DNA): TGCGCCAGCAGAGGCGGGGGGTCCAATACCGGGGAGCTGTTTTTT. Translation: CASRGGGSNTGELFF. The V gene is TRBV5-1, the J gene TRBJ2-2; 8 bases line up with TRBD2. This CDR3 spans 15 amino acids. Per the germline V gene, CDR1 is SGHRS and CDR2 is YFSETQ. J lost 5 bases, V lost 5 bases, and 8 bases had no gene match.

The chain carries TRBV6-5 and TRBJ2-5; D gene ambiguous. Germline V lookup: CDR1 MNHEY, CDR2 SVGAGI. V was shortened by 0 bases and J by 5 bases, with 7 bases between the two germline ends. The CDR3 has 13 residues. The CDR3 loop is CASSYSWAETQYF. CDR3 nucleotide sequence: TGTGCCAGCAGTTACTCGTGGGCGGAGACCCAGTACTTC.

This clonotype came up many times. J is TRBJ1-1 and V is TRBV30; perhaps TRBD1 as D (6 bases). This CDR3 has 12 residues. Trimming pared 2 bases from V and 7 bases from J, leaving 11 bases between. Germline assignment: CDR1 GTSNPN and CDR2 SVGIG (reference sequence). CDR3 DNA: TGTGCCTGGAGTAAACGGACAGATGAAGCTTTCTTT. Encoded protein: CAWSKRTDEAFF.

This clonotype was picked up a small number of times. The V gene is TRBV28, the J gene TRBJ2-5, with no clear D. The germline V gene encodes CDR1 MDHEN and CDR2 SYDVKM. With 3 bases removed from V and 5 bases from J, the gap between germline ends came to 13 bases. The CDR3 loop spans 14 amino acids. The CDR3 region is CASSFTSRRETQYF. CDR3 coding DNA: TGTGCCAGCAGTTTCACCTCCCGGCGGGAGACCCAGTACTTC.

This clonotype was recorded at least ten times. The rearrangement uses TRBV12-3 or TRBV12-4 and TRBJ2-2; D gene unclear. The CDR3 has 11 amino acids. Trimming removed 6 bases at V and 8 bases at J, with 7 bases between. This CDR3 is CASRAGGELFF. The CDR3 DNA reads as TGTGCCAGCAGAGCCGGTGGGGAGCTGTTTTTT.

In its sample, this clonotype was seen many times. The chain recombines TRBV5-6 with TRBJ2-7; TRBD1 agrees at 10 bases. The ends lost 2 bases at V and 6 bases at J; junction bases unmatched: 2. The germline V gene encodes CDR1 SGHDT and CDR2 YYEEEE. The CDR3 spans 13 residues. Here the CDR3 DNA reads TGTGCCAGCAGCTTCAGGACAGGGGGCGAGCAGTACTTC. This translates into CASSFRTGGEQYF.

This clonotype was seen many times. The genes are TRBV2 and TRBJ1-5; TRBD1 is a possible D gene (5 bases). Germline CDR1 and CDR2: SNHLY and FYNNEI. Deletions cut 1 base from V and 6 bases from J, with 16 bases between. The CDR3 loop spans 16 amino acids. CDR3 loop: CASSEGGNRYGQPQHF. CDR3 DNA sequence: TGTGCCAGCAGTGAAGGGGGGAATCGGTACGGTCAGCCCCAGCATTTT.

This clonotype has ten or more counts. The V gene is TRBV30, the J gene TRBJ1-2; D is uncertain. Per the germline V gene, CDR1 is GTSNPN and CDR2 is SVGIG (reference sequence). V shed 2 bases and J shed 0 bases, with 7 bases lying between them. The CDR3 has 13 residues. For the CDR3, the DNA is TGTGCCTGGAGTCAGACGTCTAACTATGGCTACACCTTC. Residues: CAWSQTSNYGYTF. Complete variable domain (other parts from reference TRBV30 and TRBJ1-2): SQTIHQWPATLVQPVGSPLSLECTVEGTSNPNLYWYRQAAGRGLQLLFYSVGIGQISSEVPQNLSASRPQDRQFILSSKKLLLSDSGFYLCAWSQTSNYGYTFGSGTRLTVV.

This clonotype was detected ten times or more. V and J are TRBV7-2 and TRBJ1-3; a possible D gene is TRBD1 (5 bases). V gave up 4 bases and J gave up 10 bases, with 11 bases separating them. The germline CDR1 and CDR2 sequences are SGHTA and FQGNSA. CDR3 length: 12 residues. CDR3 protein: CASSSGGGTIYF. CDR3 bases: TGTGCCAGCAGCTCGGGTGGGGGGACCATATATTTT.

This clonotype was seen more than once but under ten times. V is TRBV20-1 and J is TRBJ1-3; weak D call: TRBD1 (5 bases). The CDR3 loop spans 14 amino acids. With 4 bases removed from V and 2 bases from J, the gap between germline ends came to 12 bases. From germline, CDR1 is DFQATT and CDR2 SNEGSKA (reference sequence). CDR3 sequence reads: CSAKGPGAGNTIYF. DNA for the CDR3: TGCAGTGCTAAGGGGCCGGGGGCTGGAAACACCATATATTTT.

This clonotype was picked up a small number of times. The CDR3 DNA follows: TGTGCCAGCAGTGACCCACAGGGGAGGAAATATGGCTACACCTTC. This gives the protein CASSDPQGRKYGYTF. The V call is TRBV25-1, the J call TRBJ1-2, with TRBD1 matching over 7 bases. The J segment lost 5 bases and the V segment lost 3 bases, leaving 9 bases of the junction unmatched. CDR3 length equals 15 residues. Germline V gene data show CDR1 as MGHDK and CDR2 as SYGVNS.

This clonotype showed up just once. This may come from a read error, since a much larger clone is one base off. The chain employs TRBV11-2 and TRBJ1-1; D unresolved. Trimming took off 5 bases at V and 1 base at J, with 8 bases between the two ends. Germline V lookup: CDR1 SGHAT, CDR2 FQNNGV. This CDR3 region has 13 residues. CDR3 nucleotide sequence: TGTGCCAGCAGCCGAAAGTCGAACACTGAAGCTTTCTTT. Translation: CASSRKSNTEAFF.

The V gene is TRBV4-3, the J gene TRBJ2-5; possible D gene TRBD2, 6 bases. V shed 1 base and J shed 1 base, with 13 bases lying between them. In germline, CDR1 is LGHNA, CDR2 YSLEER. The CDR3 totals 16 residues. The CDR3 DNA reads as TGCGCCAGCAGCCAAGTACATCCTAGCGCCCAAGAGACCCAGTACTTC. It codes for CASSQVHPSAQETQYF.

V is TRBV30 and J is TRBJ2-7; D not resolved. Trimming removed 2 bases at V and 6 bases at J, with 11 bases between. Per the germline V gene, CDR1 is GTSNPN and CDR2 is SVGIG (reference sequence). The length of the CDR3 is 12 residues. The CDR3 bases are TGTGCCTGGAGTCCACAGTTTGCCGAGCAGTACTTC. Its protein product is CAWSPQFAEQYF.

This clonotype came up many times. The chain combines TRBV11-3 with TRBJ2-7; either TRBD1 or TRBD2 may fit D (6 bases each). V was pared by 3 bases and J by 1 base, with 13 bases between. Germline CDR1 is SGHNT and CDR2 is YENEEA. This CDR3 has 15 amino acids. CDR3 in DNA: TGTGCCAGCAGCTTCTCACGGGGGCCTTCCTACGAGCAGTACTTC. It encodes CASSFSRGPSYEQYF.